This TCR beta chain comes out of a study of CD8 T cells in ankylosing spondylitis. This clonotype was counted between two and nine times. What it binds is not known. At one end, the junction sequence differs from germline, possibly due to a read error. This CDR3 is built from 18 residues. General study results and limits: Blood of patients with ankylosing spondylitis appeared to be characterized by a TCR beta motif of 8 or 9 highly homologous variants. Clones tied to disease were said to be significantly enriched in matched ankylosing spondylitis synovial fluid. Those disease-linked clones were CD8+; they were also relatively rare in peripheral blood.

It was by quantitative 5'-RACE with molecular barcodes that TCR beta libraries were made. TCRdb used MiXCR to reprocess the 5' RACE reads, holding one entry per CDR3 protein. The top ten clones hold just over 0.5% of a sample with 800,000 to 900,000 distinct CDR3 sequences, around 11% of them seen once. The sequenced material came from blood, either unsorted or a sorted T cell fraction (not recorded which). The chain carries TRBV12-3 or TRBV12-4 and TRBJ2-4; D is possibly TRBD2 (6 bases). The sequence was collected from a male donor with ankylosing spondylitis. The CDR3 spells CASSLIALLGGRKNIHYF. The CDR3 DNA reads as TGTGCCAGCAGTTTAATCGCCCTTTTGGGGGGAAGAAAAAACATTCATTACTTC.